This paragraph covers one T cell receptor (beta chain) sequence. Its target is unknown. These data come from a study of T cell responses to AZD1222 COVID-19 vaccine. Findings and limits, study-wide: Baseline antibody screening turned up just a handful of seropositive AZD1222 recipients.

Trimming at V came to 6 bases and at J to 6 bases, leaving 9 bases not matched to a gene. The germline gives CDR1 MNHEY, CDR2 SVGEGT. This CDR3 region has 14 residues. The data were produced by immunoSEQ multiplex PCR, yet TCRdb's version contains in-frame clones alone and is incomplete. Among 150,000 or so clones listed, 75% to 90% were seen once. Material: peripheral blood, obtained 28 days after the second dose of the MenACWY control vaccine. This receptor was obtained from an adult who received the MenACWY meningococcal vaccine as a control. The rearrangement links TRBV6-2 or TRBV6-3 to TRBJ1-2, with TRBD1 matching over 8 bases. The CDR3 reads CASSWTGWVNGYTF. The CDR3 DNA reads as TGTGCCAGCAGCTGGACAGGGTGGGTGAATGGCTACACCTTC.